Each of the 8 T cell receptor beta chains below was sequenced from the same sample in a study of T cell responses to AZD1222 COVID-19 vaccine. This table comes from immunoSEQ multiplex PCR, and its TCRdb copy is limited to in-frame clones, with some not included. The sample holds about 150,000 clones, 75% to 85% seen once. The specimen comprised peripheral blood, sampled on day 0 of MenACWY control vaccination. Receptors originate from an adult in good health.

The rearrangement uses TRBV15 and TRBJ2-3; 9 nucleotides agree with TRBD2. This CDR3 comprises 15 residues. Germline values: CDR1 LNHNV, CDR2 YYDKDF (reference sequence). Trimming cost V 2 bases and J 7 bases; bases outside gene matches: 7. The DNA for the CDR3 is TGTGCCACCAGCAGATTTAGCGGGGGATCCAATACGCAGTATTTT. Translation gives CATSRFSGGSNTQYF.

The chain's CDR3 is CASSPRRRGSSPLHF. The CDR3 DNA reads TGTGCCAGCAGCCCCAGGAGAAGGGGCAGTTCACCCCTCCACTTT. The J gene is TRBJ1-6, the V gene TRBV7-2; D perhaps matches TRBD1 (5 bases). V was trimmed by 5 bases and J by 9 bases, leaving 17 bases between them. Germline lookup yields CDR1 SGHTA and CDR2 FQGNSA. This CDR3 has 15 residues.

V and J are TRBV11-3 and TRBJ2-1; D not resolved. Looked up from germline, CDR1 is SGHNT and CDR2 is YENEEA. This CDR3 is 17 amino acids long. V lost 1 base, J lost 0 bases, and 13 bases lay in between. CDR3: CASSLGGPESSYNEQFF. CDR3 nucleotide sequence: TGTGCCAGCAGCTTAGGGGGTCCCGAAAGCTCCTACAATGAGCAGTTCTTC.

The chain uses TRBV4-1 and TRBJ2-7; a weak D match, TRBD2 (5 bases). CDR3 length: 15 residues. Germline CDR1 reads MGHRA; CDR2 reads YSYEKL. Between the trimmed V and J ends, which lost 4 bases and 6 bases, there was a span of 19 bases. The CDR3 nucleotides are TGCGCCAGCAGCCGTTCCGTTTCTAGCTCACTCGAGCAGTACTTC. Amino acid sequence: CASSRSVSSSLEQYF.

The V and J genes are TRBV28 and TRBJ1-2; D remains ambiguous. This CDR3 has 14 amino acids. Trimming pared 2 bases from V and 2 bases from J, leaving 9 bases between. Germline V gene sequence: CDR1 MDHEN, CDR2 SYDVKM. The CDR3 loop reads CASSLGVGNYGYTF. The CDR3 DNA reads TGTGCCAGCAGTTTAGGGGTCGGCAACTATGGCTACACCTTC.

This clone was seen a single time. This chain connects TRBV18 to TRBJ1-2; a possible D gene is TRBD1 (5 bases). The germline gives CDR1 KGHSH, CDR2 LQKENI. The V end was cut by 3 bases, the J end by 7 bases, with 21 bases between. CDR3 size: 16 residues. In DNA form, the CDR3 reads TGTGCCAGCTCACCCGTAGCGGCCCGGTGGGGCGGTGGCTACACCTTC. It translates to CASSPVAARWGGGYTF.

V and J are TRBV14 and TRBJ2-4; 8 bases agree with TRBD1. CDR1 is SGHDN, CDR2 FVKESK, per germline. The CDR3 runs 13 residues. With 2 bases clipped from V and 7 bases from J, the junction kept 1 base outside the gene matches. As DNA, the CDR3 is TGTGCCAGCAGCCAACGGACAGGGAACATTCAGTACTTC. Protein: CASSQRTGNIQYF.

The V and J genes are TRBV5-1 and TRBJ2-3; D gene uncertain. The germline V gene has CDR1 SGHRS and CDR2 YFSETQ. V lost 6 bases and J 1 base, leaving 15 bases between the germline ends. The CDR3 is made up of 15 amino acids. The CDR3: CASTSSEFGTDTQYF. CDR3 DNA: TGCGCCAGCACCTCTTCGGAATTTGGCACAGATACGCAGTATTTT.